Sequencing of this T cell receptor (beta chain) was carried out in a study of T-cell memory formation after mild COVID-19. Findings of the study overall: Cross-reactive memory appears to have joined, as suggested by some responding clones showing up in pre-infection memory.

Regarding this clonotype: The antigen is not known.

Germline CDR1 is SQVTM and CDR2 is ANQGSEA. This CDR3 region has 16 residues. V was clipped by 6 bases and J by 6 bases, with 23 bases between them. TCRdb reprocessed the 5' RACE reads via MiXCR and lists one record per CDR3 protein. The sample lists some 490,000 distinct CDR3 sequences; over 15% were seen once. Sequencing input: PBMCs or a T cell subset sorted from them (not recorded which). The TCR was taken from an adult woman who had mild COVID-19 (a few samples of this study predate the infection). Cell type and time point are not known. This rearrangement joins TRBV29-1 to TRBJ2-2, with D perhaps TRBD2 (5 bases). The DNA for the CDR3 is TGCAGCGTGCGGGTACTATTGGTGGGTCACCCCGGGGAGCTGTTTTTT. Residues: CSVRVLLVGHPGELFF.